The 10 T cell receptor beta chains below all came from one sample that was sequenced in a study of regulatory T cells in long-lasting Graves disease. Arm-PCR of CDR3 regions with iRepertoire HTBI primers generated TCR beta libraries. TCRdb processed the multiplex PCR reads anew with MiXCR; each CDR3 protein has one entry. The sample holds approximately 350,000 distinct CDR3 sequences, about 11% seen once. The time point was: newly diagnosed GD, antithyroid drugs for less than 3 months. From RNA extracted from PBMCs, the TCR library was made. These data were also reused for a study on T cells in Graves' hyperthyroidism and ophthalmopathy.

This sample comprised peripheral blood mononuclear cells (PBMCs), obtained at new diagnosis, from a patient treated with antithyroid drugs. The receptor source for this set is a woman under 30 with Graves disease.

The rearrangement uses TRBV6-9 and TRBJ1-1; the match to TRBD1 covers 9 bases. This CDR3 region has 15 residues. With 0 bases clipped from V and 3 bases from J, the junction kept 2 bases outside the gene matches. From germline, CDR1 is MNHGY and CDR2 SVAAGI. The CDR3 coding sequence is TGTGCCAGCAGTTATTCCACAGGGGGCTACACTGAAGCTTTCTTT. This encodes CASSYSTGGYTEAFF.

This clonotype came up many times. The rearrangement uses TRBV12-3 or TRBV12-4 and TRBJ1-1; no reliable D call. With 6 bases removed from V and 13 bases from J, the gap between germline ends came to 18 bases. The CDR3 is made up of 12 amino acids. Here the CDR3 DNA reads TGTGCCAGCAGCTGGATTCCGGGAACGTATTTCTTT. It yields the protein CASSWIPGTYFF.

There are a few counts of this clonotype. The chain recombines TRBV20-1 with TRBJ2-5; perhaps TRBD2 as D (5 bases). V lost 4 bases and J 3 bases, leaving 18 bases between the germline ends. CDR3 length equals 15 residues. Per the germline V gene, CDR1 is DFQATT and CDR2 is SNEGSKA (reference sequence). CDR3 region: CSAIPGRPHEETQYF. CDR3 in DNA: TGCAGTGCTATACCGGGGAGACCACATGAAGAGACCCAGTACTTC.

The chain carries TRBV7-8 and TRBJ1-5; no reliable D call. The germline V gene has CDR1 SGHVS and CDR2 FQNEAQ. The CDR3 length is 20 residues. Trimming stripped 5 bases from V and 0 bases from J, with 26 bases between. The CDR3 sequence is CASSPYPDRDYGYSNQPQHF. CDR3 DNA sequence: TGTGCCAGCAGCCCTTATCCGGACCGAGATTATGGGTATAGCAATCAGCCCCAGCATTTT.

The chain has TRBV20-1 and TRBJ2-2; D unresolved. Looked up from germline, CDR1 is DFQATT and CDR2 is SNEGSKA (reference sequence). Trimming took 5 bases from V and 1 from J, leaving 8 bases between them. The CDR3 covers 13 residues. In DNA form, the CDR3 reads TGCAGTGCTTGTACAGAGAACACCGGGGAGCTGTTTTTT. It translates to CSACTENTGELFF.

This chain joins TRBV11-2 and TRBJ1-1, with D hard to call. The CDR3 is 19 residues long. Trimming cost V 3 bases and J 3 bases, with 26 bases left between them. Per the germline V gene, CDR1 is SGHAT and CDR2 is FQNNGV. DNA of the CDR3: TGTGCCAGCAGCTTGGGCTCATGGGCAGGCGATCTCTGGTACACTGAAGCTTTCTTT. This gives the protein CASSLGSWAGDLWYTEAFF.

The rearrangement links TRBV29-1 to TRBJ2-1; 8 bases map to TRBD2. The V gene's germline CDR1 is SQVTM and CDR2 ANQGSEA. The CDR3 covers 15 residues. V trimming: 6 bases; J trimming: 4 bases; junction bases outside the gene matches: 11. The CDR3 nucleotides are TGCAGCGTCGAGGGAAGCGGGGGCAATTACAATGAGCAGTTCTTC. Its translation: CSVEGSGGNYNEQFF.

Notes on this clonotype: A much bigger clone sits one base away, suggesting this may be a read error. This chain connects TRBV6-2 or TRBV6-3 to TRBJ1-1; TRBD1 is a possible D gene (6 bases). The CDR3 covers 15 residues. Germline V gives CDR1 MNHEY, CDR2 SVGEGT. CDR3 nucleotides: TGTGCCGGCAGTTACTTGGGGCAGGGGAAGGGAGAAGCTTTCTTT. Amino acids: CAGSYLGQGKGEAFF.

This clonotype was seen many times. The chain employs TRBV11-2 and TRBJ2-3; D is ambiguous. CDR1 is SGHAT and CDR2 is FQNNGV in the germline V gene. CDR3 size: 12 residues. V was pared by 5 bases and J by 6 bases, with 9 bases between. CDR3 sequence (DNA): TGTGCCAGCAGCCACGTGGTCGATACGCAGTATTTT. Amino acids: CASSHVVDTQYF.

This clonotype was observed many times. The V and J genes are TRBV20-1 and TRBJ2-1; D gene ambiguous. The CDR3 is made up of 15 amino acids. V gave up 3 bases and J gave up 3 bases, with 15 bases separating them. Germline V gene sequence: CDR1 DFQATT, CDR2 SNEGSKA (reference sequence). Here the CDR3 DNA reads TGCAGTGCTAGCCAACTGGAAGAGCTCTACAATGAGCAGTTCTTC. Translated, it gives CSASQLEELYNEQFF.